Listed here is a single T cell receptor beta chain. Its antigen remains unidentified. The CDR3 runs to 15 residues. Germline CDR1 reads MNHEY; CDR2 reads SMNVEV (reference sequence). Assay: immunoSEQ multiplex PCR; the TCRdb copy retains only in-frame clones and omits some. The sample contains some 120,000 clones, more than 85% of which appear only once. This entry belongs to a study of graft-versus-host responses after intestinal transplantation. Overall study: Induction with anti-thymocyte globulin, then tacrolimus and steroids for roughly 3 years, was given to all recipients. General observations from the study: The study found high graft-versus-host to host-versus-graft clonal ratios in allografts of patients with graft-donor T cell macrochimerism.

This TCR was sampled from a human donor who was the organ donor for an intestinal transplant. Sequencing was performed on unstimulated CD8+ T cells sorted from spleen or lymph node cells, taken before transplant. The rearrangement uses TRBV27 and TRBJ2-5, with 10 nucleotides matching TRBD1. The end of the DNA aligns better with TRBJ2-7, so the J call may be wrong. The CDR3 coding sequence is TGTGCCAGCAGCTCGATCGGGACAGGGGACTACGAGCAGTACTTC. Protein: CASSSIGTGDYEQYF.